Listed here are 20 T cell receptor beta chains from one sample, sequenced in a study of T cell responses to AZD1222 COVID-19 vaccine (dated by TCRdb to 2020 to 2022). Preparation of the library involved the immunoSEQ multiplex PCR assay. Not all clones reach the TCRdb copy of this immuneACCESS table, which keeps in-frame sequences only. Checked studies attribute under half of the gap to unresolved V genes and leave the rest unexplained. In this sample the table shows 150,000 to 200,000 clones, roughly nine tenths of which occur a single time. Approximately 6.9% of the sample lies in the top ten. This specimen's time point label, interpreted: baseline before first vaccination. Sample: peripheral blood, taken on day 0 of AZD1222 vaccination. Source of these receptors: an adult in good health.

V gene TRBV6-5 combines with J gene TRBJ1-1; D not certain. Trimming removed 7 bases at V and 1 base at J, with 13 bases between. Germline V CDR1 and CDR2: MNHEY, SVGAGI. The CDR3 consists of 14 residues. CDR3 in DNA: TGTGCCAGCACGTACGGGGTAAGGAACACTGAAGCTTTCTTT. This codes for CASTYGVRNTEAFF.

The V call is TRBV27, the J call TRBJ2-3; 8 nucleotides align to TRBD2. This CDR3 has 16 residues. Germline CDR1 is MNHEY and CDR2 is SMNVEV (reference sequence). V dropped 2 bases and J dropped 4; count of bases not matched to a gene: 8. CDR3 in DNA: TGTGCCAGCAGTTTAGTGCTGGCGGGGGGCTCAGATACGCAGTATTTT. Translation: CASSLVLAGGSDTQYF.

V gene TRBV2 combines with J gene TRBJ1-1, with 8 bases that match TRBD1. Trimming at V came to 6 bases and at J to 2 bases, leaving 5 bases not matched to a gene. The germline CDR1 and CDR2 sequences are SNHLY and FYNNEI. The CDR3 sequence is 14 residues long. The CDR3 coding sequence is TGTGCCAGCAGAGAGGACAGGGCCAACACTGAAGCTTTCTTT. Its protein product is CASREDRANTEAFF.

This clone was observed a single time. The junction shows a germline mismatch at one end, possibly a read error. V and J are TRBV27 and TRBJ2-7; D call uncertain. The CDR3 has 15 amino acids. Germline-derived CDR1 and CDR2 are MNHEY and SMNVEV (reference sequence). The DNA for the CDR3 is TGTGCCAGCAGTCTATCCCCGGAGCGTCGACACGAGCAGTACTTC. Amino acid sequence: CASSLSPERRHEQYF.

CDR3 region: CAISARENEKLFF. In nucleotides, the CDR3 is TGTGCCATCAGTGCCCGGGAGAATGAAAAACTGTTTTTT. The J gene is TRBJ1-4, the V gene TRBV10-3; D is uncertain. The germline V and J ends were trimmed by 4 bases and 5 bases, with 8 bases remaining between them. CDR1 is ENHRY and CDR2 is SYGVKD in the germline V gene. The CDR3 spans 13 residues.

The rearrangement links TRBV10-3 to TRBJ2-1; perhaps TRBD2 as D (6 bases). Trimming took off 5 bases at V and 1 base at J, with 12 bases between the two ends. Per the germline V gene, CDR1 is ENHRY and CDR2 is SYGVKD. The length of the CDR3 is 15 residues. The CDR3 DNA is TGTGCCATCAGTTCTGAGGGGACTTCCTACAATGAGCAGTTCTTC. This gives the protein CAISSEGTSYNEQFF.

The sample holds a few counts of this clone. The chain couples TRBV7-8 to TRBJ1-2; TRBD1 matches at 11 bases. The CDR3 extends over 15 amino acids. Unmatched junction bases numbered 9, after V lost 5 bases and J lost 7 bases. Germline lookup yields CDR1 SGHVS and CDR2 FQNEAQ. CDR3 in DNA: TGTGCCAGCAGCCCTCGCACCGGGACAGGGGGTGGCTACACCTTC. It translates to CASSPRTGTGGGYTF.

With regard to this clone: The junction differs from germline at one of its ends, possibly a read error. This chain links TRBV7-7 with TRBJ2-3; TRBD2 matches at 8 bases. The germline V gene encodes CDR1 SSHAT and CDR2 FNYEAQ (reference sequence). The CDR3 loop spans 16 amino acids. CDR3 DNA: TGTGCTAGCAGCAAAAACCCCGGGGGGGGCACAGATACGCAGTATTTT. Its translation: CASSKNPGGGTDTQYF. Combining the CDR3 with reference TRBV7-7 and TRBJ2-3 gives the whole variable domain GAGVSQSPRYKVTKRGQDVTLRCDPISSHATLYWYQQALGQGPEFLTYFNYEAQPDKSGLPSDRFSAERPEGSISTLTIQRTEQRDSAMYRCASSKNPGGGTDTQYFGPGTRLTVL.

The V gene is TRBV28, the J gene TRBJ2-3; TRBD2 matches 13 bases. CDR3 length: 17 residues. The ends lost 4 bases at V and 4 bases at J; junction bases unmatched: 8. CDR1 and CDR2 from the germline V gene are MDHEN and SYDVKM. DNA for the CDR3: TGTGCCAGCAGTTCCCCGGGACTAGCGGGGAGGCCAGATACGCAGTATTTT. It yields the protein CASSSPGLAGRPDTQYF.

V gene TRBV19 combines with J gene TRBJ2-1; D uncertain. The CDR3 loop spans 13 amino acids. Trimming took 5 bases from V and 7 from J, leaving 12 bases between them. Germline CDR1 reads LNHDA; CDR2 reads SQIVND (reference sequence). The CDR3 DNA reads as TGTGCCAGTAGTCCTAGGCCCCAGAATGAGCAGTTCTTC. Translating gives CASSPRPQNEQFF. The complete variable domain, with remaining parts taken from reference TRBV19 and TRBJ2-1, reads DGGITQSPKYLFRKEGQNVTLSCEQNLNHDAMYWYRQDPGQGLRLIYYSQIVNDFQKGDIAEGYSVSREKKESFPLTVTSAQKNPTAFYLCASSPRPQNEQFFGPGTRLTVL.

The rearrangement links TRBV13 to TRBJ2-5; 16 bases are shared with TRBD2. The CDR3 length is 18 residues. Per germline, CDR1 PRHDT and CDR2 FYEKMQ (reference sequence). J was trimmed by 4 bases and V by 5 bases; bases with no gene match: 10. CDR3 residues: CASSPGTSGGATGETQYF. In nucleotides, the CDR3 is TGTGCCAGCAGCCCCGGGACTAGCGGGGGGGCAACGGGAGAGACCCAGTACTTC.

The chain carries TRBV7-8 and TRBJ1-6; TRBD1 matches 7 bases. The CDR3 extends over 22 amino acids. V shed 5 bases, J shed 0 bases, and the junction held 22 bases outside the gene matches. Germline assignment: CDR1 SGHVS and CDR2 FQNEAQ. The CDR3 coding sequence is TGTGCCAGCAGCATACCCCGAGCCGATACAGGGGCCGAATTCTCCTATAATTCACCCCTCCACTTT. It codes for CASSIPRADTGAEFSYNSPLHF.

The V and J genes are TRBV28 and TRBJ1-5; D gene uncertain. The V end was cut by 6 bases, the J end by 0 bases, with 12 bases between. This CDR3 comprises 15 residues. Germline-derived CDR1 and CDR2 are MDHEN and SYDVKM. The DNA of the CDR3 is TGTGCCAGCAGCTCAACAGTGTATAGCAATCAGCCCCAGCATTTT. This sequence encodes CASSSTVYSNQPQHF.

The chain recombines TRBV28 with TRBJ1-1, with D uncertain. Trimming left V 8 bases short and J 1 base short, with 17 bases between. The germline V gene has CDR1 MDHEN and CDR2 SYDVKM. The CDR3 runs to 15 residues. CDR3 residues: CASHPLGHQNTEAFF. DNA for the CDR3: TGTGCCAGCCATCCCTTAGGTCACCAGAACACTGAAGCTTTCTTT.

This rearrangement joins TRBV6-2 or TRBV6-3 to TRBJ2-3, with 7 bases that match TRBD2. The ends lost 2 bases at V and 4 bases at J; junction bases unmatched: 6. CDR1 MNHEY and CDR2 SVGEGT come from the germline V gene. The CDR3 has 15 residues. The CDR3 DNA follows: TGTGCCAGCAGTTACGTGGGGGGGAGGGCAGATACGCAGTATTTT. It encodes CASSYVGGRADTQYF.

The chain joins TRBV6-2 or TRBV6-3 to TRBJ2-5; D remains unclear. V gave up 2 bases and J gave up 3 bases, with 16 bases separating them. Per the germline V gene, CDR1 is MNHEY and CDR2 is SVGEGT. This CDR3 is built from 16 residues. The CDR3 DNA is TGTGCCAGCAGTTACCTCATCGGCGTATCTGAAGAGACCCAGTACTTC. Protein product: CASSYLIGVSEETQYF.

The chain couples TRBV4-2 to TRBJ1-3, with a weak D call TRBD1 (5 bases). CDR1 LGHNA and CDR2 YNFKEQ come from the germline V gene. V dropped 8 bases and J dropped 0 bases, with 11 bases sitting between them. This CDR3 is built from 14 residues. The CDR3 loop is CASSAGLSGNTIYF. CDR3 coding DNA: TGTGCCAGCTCAGCGGGGCTCTCTGGAAACACCATATATTTT.

The J gene is TRBJ2-2, the V gene TRBV14; D call uncertain. The CDR3 covers 13 residues. In germline, CDR1 is SGHDN, CDR2 FVKESK. The V and J ends lost 5 bases and 9 bases respectively, with 13 bases between them. The DNA of the CDR3 is TGTGCCAGCAGCGGGGATTTTTACCGGGAGCTGTTTTTT. Protein product: CASSGDFYRELFF. The variable domain in full, with the rest retrieved from reference TRBV14 and TRBJ2-2, is EAGVTQFPSHSVIEKGQTVTLRCDPISGHDNLYWYRRVMGKEIKFLLHFVKESKQDESGMPNNRFLAERTGGTYSTLKVQPAELEDSGVYFCASSGDFYRELFFGEGSRLTVL.

This chain joins TRBV28 and TRBJ2-5; 8 bases line up with TRBD1. V was clipped by 11 bases and J by 3 bases; unmatched bases: 17. The CDR3 is made up of 16 amino acids. From germline, CDR1 is MDHEN and CDR2 SYDVKM. DNA for the CDR3: TGTGCCGGAACAAGCGATATACAGGGGGAAGAAGAGACCCAGTACTTC. It yields the protein CAGTSDIQGEEETQYF.

The V call is TRBV7-8, the J call TRBJ1-5; D might be TRBD1 (5 bases). Trimming removed 5 bases from V and 1 base from J, with 12 bases in between. Germline V CDR1 and CDR2: SGHVS, FQNEAQ. The CDR3 is 15 amino acids. The chain's CDR3 is CASSQRGPSNQPQHF. The CDR3 region has the DNA TGTGCCAGCAGCCAACGGGGCCCGAGCAATCAGCCCCAGCATTTT.